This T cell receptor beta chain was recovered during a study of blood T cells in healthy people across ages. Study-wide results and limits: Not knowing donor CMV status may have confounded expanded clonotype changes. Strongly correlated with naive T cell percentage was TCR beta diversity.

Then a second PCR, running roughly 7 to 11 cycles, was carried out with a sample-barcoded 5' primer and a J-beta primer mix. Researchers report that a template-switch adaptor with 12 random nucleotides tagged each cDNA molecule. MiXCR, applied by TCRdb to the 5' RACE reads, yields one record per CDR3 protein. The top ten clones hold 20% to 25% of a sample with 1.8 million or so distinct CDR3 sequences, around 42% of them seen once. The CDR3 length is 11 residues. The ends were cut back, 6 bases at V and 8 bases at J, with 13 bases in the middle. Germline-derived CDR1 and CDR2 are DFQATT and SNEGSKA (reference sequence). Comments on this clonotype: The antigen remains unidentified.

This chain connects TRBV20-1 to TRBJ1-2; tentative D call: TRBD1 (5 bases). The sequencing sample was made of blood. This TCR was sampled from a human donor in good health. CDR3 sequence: CSAIGQGGYTF. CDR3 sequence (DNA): TGCAGTGCGATAGGGCAGGGCGGCTACACCTTC.